Listed here are 8 T cell receptor beta chains from one sample, sequenced in a study of blood T cells in healthy people across ages. It was with a sample-barcoded 5' primer and a J-beta primer mix that a second PCR of roughly 7 to 12 cycles was run. One entry per CDR3 protein, called by TCRdb with MiXCR from the 5' RACE reads. The sample contains some 1.7 million distinct CDR3 sequences, roughly 30% of which appear only once. The sequenced sample was blood. These receptors all stem from a woman in her twenties or thirties in good health.

The chain couples TRBV4-1 to TRBJ1-3; a possible D gene is TRBD1 (5 bases). With 0 bases removed from V and 0 bases from J, the gap between germline ends came to 9 bases. The CDR3 runs to 16 residues. The germline CDR1 and CDR2 sequences are MGHRA and YSYEKL. The CDR3 loop is CASSQERTLSGNTIYF. For the CDR3, the DNA is TGCGCCAGCAGCCAAGAAAGGACACTCTCTGGAAACACCATATATTTT.

This clonotype was seen a few times. The genes are TRBV29-1 and TRBJ1-5; the D is unclear. Germline CDR1 SQVTM, CDR2 ANQGSEA. The CDR3 is made up of 14 amino acids. The V and J ends lost 5 bases and 1 base respectively, with 12 bases between them. CDR3 residues: CSVSLDISNQPQHF. Written as DNA, the CDR3 is TGCAGCGTTTCTCTAGACATCAGCAATCAGCCCCAGCATTTT.

This clonotype has only a few counts. The chain links TRBV2 to TRBJ2-3; 12 positions match TRBD2. The CDR3 has 17 amino acids. V dropped 4 bases and J dropped 4; count of bases not matched to a gene: 9. Germline lookup yields CDR1 SNHLY and CDR2 FYNNEI. CDR3 in DNA: TGTGCCAGCAGTGCCTCCGTACTAGCGGGGGGTTCAGATACGCAGTATTTT. Its translation is CASSASVLAGGSDTQYF.

This chain's CDR3 is CASSPRGQSGANVLTF. The CDR3 DNA is TGTGCCAGCAGCCCAAGAGGACAGTCTGGGGCCAACGTCCTGACTTTC. V gene TRBV5-5 combines with J gene TRBJ2-6; D perhaps matches TRBD1 (6 bases). Trimming shortened V by 4 bases and J by 1 base, and 12 bases separated the two germline ends. CDR1 and CDR2 from the germline V gene are SGHKS and YYEKEE (reference sequence). CDR3 length equals 16 residues.

A few counts support this clonotype. The chain is built from TRBV7-2 and TRBJ2-1; TRBD2 agrees at 10 bases. V lost 4 bases, J lost 9 bases, and 3 bases stayed unmatched. This CDR3 has 13 amino acids. CDR1 SGHTA and CDR2 FQGNSA come from the germline V gene. CDR3 loop: CASSSQRGGEQFF. The CDR3 bases are TGTGCCAGCAGCTCGCAGCGGGGGGGTGAGCAGTTCTTC.

This clonotype showed up many times. V and J are TRBV28 and TRBJ2-1, with 7 bases matching TRBD1. The V and J ends lost 6 bases and 12 bases, in that order; junction bases with no gene match: 11. The CDR3 contains 13 residues. The germline V gene encodes CDR1 MDHEN and CDR2 SYDVKM. In DNA, the CDR3 is TGTGCCAGCAGCCCAGACAGGGCGCCGGGGCAGTTCTTC. It yields the protein CASSPDRAPGQFF.

This clonotype showed up many times. The chain combines TRBV29-1 with TRBJ2-7; D uncertain. The V end lost 4 bases, the J end lost 5 bases, and 12 bases lay between the germline ends. CDR1 is SQVTM, CDR2 ANQGSEA, per germline. This CDR3 contains 12 residues. The CDR3 reads CSVARVIHEQYF. DNA of the CDR3: TGCAGCGTTGCAAGGGTAATCCACGAGCAGTACTTC.

This chain connects TRBV7-2 to TRBJ2-3; 9 positions agree with TRBD2. This CDR3 is 15 amino acids long. The trim removed 7 bases at V and 0 bases at J, leaving 5 bases unmatched. Germline V gene lookup returns CDR1 SGHTA and CDR2 FQGNSA. The CDR3 reads CASNSSGTSTDTQYF. In DNA, the CDR3 is TGTGCCAGCAACTCTAGCGGGACCAGCACAGATACGCAGTATTTT.